Listed here are 20 T cell receptor beta chains from one sample, sequenced in a study of T cell clonality in common variable immunodeficiency. General study results and limits: Reportedly, TCR beta sequences from common variable immunodeficiency showed fewer deletions and N-nucleotide insertions.

The data were produced by immunoSEQ multiplex PCR, yet TCRdb's version contains in-frame clones alone and is incomplete. This record lists roughly 25,000 clones, none seen once only, and the top ten clones contain nearly 25%. Their specific antigens are unknown. The sample was peripheral blood mononuclear cells. The receptor set was obtained from a human donor with common variable immunodeficiency.

This clone was observed a few times. The read terminates 3 residues before the CDR3 end, so the remaining end is supplied by the germline J gene. This chain connects TRBV11-3 to TRBJ2-3, with D maybe TRBD2 (7 bases). CDR1 is SGHNT and CDR2 is YENEEA in the germline V gene. The CDR3 loop spans 15 amino acids. The V end lost 5 bases, the J end lost 2 bases, and 14 bases lay between the germline ends. The CDR3 bases that were read are TGTGCCAGCAGCGCGGGGGCGGGAGTCACAGATACG. This gives the protein CASSAGAGVTDT. The CDR3 in its entirety is CASSAGAGVTDTQYF.

By frequency in the sample, this clone is medium-sized. The read ends 3 residues shy of where the CDR3 ends; the end is completed using the germline J gene. The chain combines TRBV7-9 with TRBJ2-3; a weak D match, TRBD1 (6 bases). The CDR3 consists of 15 residues. V shed 5 bases and J shed 3 bases, with 15 bases lying between them. Looked up from germline, CDR1 is SEHNR and CDR2 is FQNEAQ (reference sequence). CDR3 amino acids: CASSHQQGATDTQYF. The covered CDR3 bases are TGTGCCAGCAGCCATCAACAGGGTGCAACAGATACG.

This clone has a count of ten or more. The read finishes 3 residues shy of the CDR3 end, and the germline J gene is used to complete it. The J gene is TRBJ2-5, the V gene TRBV5-6, with D maybe TRBD2 (5 bases). CDR1 SGHDT and CDR2 YYEEEE come from the germline V gene. Trimming cost V 3 bases and J 0 bases, with 12 bases left between them. The CDR3 has 15 residues. The CDR3 protein is CASSSEIANQETQYF. The covered CDR3 bases are TGTGCCAGCAGCTCGGAAATAGCGAACCAAGAGACC.

The table lists this clone with many counts. The sequenced CDR3 bases are TGCGCCAGCAGCCCCGTTACAGGGTATCCCTACGAG. It codes for CASSPVTGYPYE. The CDR3 reads in full as CASSPVTGYPYEQYF. This sequence joins TRBV5-1 and TRBJ2-7, with D possibly TRBD1 on 6 matching bases. The read stops 3 residues short of the end of the CDR3; the missing end is completed from the germline J gene. V lost 4 bases and J lost 2, with 16 bases in between. CDR3 length: 15 residues. CDR1 and CDR2 from the germline V gene are SGHRS and YFSETQ. Supplemented by reference TRBV5-1 and TRBJ2-7, the full variable domain reads KAGVTQTPRYLIKTRGQQVTLSCSPISGHRSVSWYQQTPGQGLQFLFEYFSETQRNKGNFPGRFSGRQFSNSRSEMNVSTLELGDSALYLCASSPVTGYPYEQYFGPGTRLTVT.

This clone has a count of ten or more. CDR3 DNA (partial): TGTGCCAGCAGTTTAAGGGTCGGGGGACAAGAGACC. This gives the protein CASSLRVGGQET. The whole CDR3 region reads CASSLRVGGQETQYF. The chain carries TRBV12-3 or TRBV12-4 and TRBJ2-5; TRBD2 might be the D (6 bases). The read ends 3 residues shy of where the CDR3 ends; the end is completed using the germline J gene. This CDR3 has 15 residues. Trimming left V 2 bases short and J 2 bases short, with 12 bases between.

A remark on this clone: The junction does not match germline at one end; this may be a read error. The read ends 3 residues before the CDR3 terminus; that terminus is restored from the germline J gene. The chain links TRBV7-2 to TRBJ2-5; D is ambiguous. Germline values: CDR1 SGHTA, CDR2 FQGNSA. The CDR3 is made up of 14 amino acids. Partial CDR3 DNA: TGTGTCAGCAGCTTAGATTCTGGTCCGGGGACC. It yields the protein CVSSLDSGPGT. The full CDR3 sequence reads CVSSLDSGPGTQYF.

Turning to this clone: The sequenced fragment ends 3 residues before the CDR3 boundary, so the rest is inferred from the germline J gene. The chain carries TRBV7-2 and TRBJ1-3; D gene unclear. CDR1 is SGHTA, CDR2 FQGNSA, per germline. Trimming removed 5 bases from V and 4 bases from J, with 12 bases in between. This CDR3 spans 14 amino acids. CDR3 residues: CASSRAGAGNTIYF. The covered CDR3 bases are TGTGCCAGCAGCCGCGCAGGAGCCGGAAACACC.

In this sample, this clone turned up many times. The CDR3 is cut off 3 residues early in the read; its end comes from the germline J gene. The chain has TRBV7-9 and TRBJ2-4, with TRBD1 as a possible D gene (6 bases). The CDR3 loop spans 13 amino acids. CDR1 is SEHNR and CDR2 is FQNEAQ in the germline V gene (reference sequence). Trimming shortened V by 3 bases and J by 8 bases, and 11 bases separated the two germline ends. The DNA read from the CDR3 is TGTGCCAGCAGCTTCGACAGGTCGGACATT. It encodes CASSFDRSDI. The complete CDR3 sequence is CASSFDRSDIQYF.

For this clone: The read ends 3 residues early relative to the CDR3; the germline J gene fills the gap. This chain links TRBV6-4 with TRBJ2-7, with TRBD1 matching 8 bases. Trimming removed 2 bases from V and 5 bases from J; junction bases left unmatched: 5. This CDR3 is built from 14 residues. Looked up from germline, CDR1 is MRHNA and CDR2 is SNTAGT. This chain's CDR3 is CASSDEDRAHEQYF. The DNA read from the CDR3 is TGTGCCAGCAGTGACGAGGACAGGGCCCACGAG.

This clone was recorded at least ten times. The read stops 3 residues short of the end of the CDR3; the missing end is completed from the germline J gene. The rearrangement links TRBV20-1 to TRBJ2-7, with 9 nucleotides matching TRBD2. Germline V CDR1 and CDR2: DFQATT, SNEGSKA (reference sequence). The CDR3 length is 16 residues. The V and J ends lost 1 base and 3 bases, in that order; junction bases with no gene match: 10. This chain's CDR3 is CSARVLAGGWGYEQYF. The CDR3 DNA, read in part, is TGCAGTGCTAGAGTACTAGCGGGTGGGTGGGGCTACGAG.

There are many counts of this clone. Germline is not matched at one junction end, which may reflect a read error. The CDR3 end lies 3 residues beyond the end of the read and is filled in from the germline J gene. The V call is TRBV7-1, the J call TRBJ1-6; TRBD1 agrees at 7 bases. TRBV7-1 falls under the ORF class, with uncertain function. CDR3 length: 20 amino acids. The CDR3 bases that were read are TGTGCCAGCAGTTCAGGAACGAGAAACAGGGGCGGTGGGACGCATTCACCC. Protein product: CASSSGTRNRGGGTHSP. The whole CDR3 protein is CASSSGTRNRGGGTHSPLHF.

There are a few counts of this clone. The read is 3 residues too short to cover the CDR3 end, so that end is filled in from the germline J gene. The V and J genes are TRBV7-2 and TRBJ2-7, with 12 nucleotides matching TRBD2. CDR1 is SGHTA, CDR2 FQGNSA, per germline. After removal of 6 bases from V and 4 bases from J, the junction contained 7 bases not matched to a gene. The CDR3 extends over 15 amino acids. The DNA read from the CDR3 is TGTGCCAGCAGAACCCGGACTAGCGGGGATTACGAG. Amino acids: CASRTRTSGDYE. The full CDR3 is CASRTRTSGDYEQYF.

In its sample, this clone was seen a few times. The DNA ends 3 residues before the CDR3 does, and the rest of the CDR3 is filled in from the germline J gene. The gene calls are TRBV11-2 and TRBJ2-7; D may be TRBD1 (6 bases). CDR1 is SGHAT, CDR2 FQNNGV, per germline. The CDR3 is 12 amino acids. Trimming cost V 0 bases and J 6 bases, with 6 bases left between them. CDR3 in amino acids: CASSLDRGEQYF. The CDR3 bases that were read are TGTGCCAGCAGCTTAGACAGGGGCGAG.

This clone came up many times. The read terminates 3 residues before the CDR3 end, so the remaining end is supplied by the germline J gene. The V gene is TRBV19, the J gene TRBJ2-6; 11 nucleotides agree with TRBD2. This CDR3 has 17 residues. The germline V gene encodes CDR1 LNHDA and CDR2 SQIVND (reference sequence). After removal of 6 bases from V and 2 bases from J, the junction contained 6 bases not matched to a gene. This CDR3 is CASRKLAGVTGANVLTF. The sequenced CDR3 bases are TGTGCCAGTAGAAAACTAGCGGGAGTGACTGGGGCCAACGTC.

This clone has a count of ten or more. The observed sequence ends 3 residues before the CDR3 terminus, with the missing tail filled in from the germline J gene. This chain links TRBV7-2 with TRBJ2-1, with D possibly being TRBD1 (5 bases). The CDR3 consists of 15 residues. The V end lost 5 bases, the J end lost 9 bases, and 20 bases lay between the germline ends. The germline V gene has CDR1 SGHTA and CDR2 FQGNSA. Here the CDR3 reads CASSEKIGVVIEQFF. CDR3 DNA, as far as it was read: TGTGCCAGCAGCGAAAAAATAGGGGTGGTGATTGAG. The full variable domain, rest sourced from reference TRBV7-2 and TRBJ2-1, is GAGVSQSPSNKVTEKGKDVELRCDPISGHTALYWYRQSLGQGLEFLIYFQGNSAPDKSGLPSDRFSAERTGGSVSTLTIQRTQQEDSAVYLCASSEKIGVVIEQFFGPGTRLTVL.

This clone was recorded a few times. The CDR3 end is not reached by the read, which stops 3 residues before it; the germline J gene fills it in. The rearrangement uses TRBV18 and TRBJ2-2; D not certain. Trimming left V 5 bases short and J 6 bases short, with 10 bases between. CDR3 length: 13 residues. Germline CDR1 KGHSH, CDR2 LQKENI. CDR3 DNA, as far as it was read: TGTGCCAGCTCAGCAGATATTTCCGGGGAG. Translation: CASSADISGE. The whole CDR3 region reads CASSADISGELFF.

Worth noting for this clone: The read terminates 3 residues ahead of where the CDR3 ends, so the germline J gene completes it. The rearrangement joins TRBV7-3 to TRBJ2-1; a possible D gene is TRBD2 (6 bases). Germline CDR1 reads SGHTA; CDR2 reads FQGTGA. The ends were cut back, 5 bases at V and 7 bases at J, with 21 bases in the middle. CDR3 length: 16 amino acids. This CDR3 is CASSPRGSGLGNEQFF. CDR3 DNA, as far as it was read: TGTGCCAGCAGCCCCCGGGGGTCGGGATTGGGGAATGAG.

This clone was observed at least ten times. Coverage ceases 3 residues before the CDR3 finishes, and the germline J gene fills in the end. The chain combines TRBV7-2 with TRBJ2-3; D unclear. Germline V gene data show CDR1 as SGHTA and CDR2 as FQGNSA. Trimming shortened V by 4 bases and J by 2 bases, and 7 bases separated the two germline ends. The CDR3 length is 13 residues. The sequenced CDR3 bases are TGTGCCAGCAGCTCCTGGCCCACAGATACG. Translation gives CASSSWPTDT. The whole CDR3 protein reads CASSSWPTDTQYF.

This clone was observed many times. The read is 3 residues too short to cover the CDR3 end, so that end is filled in from the germline J gene. The rearrangement uses TRBV5-5 and TRBJ2-2; 9 bases match TRBD1. The V gene end was trimmed by 3 bases and the J gene end by 9 bases; junction bases not matched to a gene: 3. Germline loops: CDR1 SGHKS, CDR2 YYEKEE (reference sequence). There are 13 residues in the CDR3. CDR3: CASSWTGVWELFF. Incomplete CDR3 DNA: TGTGCCAGCAGCTGGACAGGGGTCTGGGAG.

Details on this clone: The read finishes 3 residues shy of the CDR3 end, and the germline J gene is used to complete it. The V and J genes are TRBV7-2 and TRBJ2-3, with D uncertain. Deletions cut 2 bases from V and 0 bases from J, with 6 bases between. This CDR3 contains 14 residues. Germline V CDR1 and CDR2: SGHTA, FQGNSA. CDR3 DNA, as far as it was read: TGTGCCAGCAGCTTAAGGTCCAGCACAGATACG. This codes for CASSLRSSTDT. The full CDR3 reads CASSLRSSTDTQYF.